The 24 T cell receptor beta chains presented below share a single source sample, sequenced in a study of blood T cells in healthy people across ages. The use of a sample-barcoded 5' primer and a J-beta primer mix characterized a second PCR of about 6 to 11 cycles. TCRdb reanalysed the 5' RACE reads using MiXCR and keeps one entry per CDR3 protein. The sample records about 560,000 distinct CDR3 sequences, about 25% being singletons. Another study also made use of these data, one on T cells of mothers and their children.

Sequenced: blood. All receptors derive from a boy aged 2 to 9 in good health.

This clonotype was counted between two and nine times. CDR3: CASSSRGEKLFF. In DNA, the CDR3 is TGCGCCAGCAGCTCCAGGGGTGAAAAACTGTTTTTT. V is TRBV5-1 and J is TRBJ1-4, with a tentative D call TRBD1 (6 bases). Germline-derived CDR1 and CDR2 are SGHRS and YFSETQ. This CDR3 contains 12 residues. Trimming took 3 bases from V and 7 from J, leaving 7 bases between them.

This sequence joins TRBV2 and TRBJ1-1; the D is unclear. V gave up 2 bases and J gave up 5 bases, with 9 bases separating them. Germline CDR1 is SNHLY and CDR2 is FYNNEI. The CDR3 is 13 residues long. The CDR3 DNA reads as TGTGCCAGCAGTGAATCCCGAGGGACTGAAGCTTTCTTT. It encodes CASSESRGTEAFF.

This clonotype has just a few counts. CDR3 sequence: CASFFHGGQGNQPQHF. In DNA, the CDR3 is TGCGCCAGCTTTTTTCATGGAGGACAGGGTAATCAGCCCCAGCATTTT. J is TRBJ1-5 and V is TRBV5-1; 8 nucleotides align to TRBD1. Trimming took 7 bases from V and 4 from J; bases not matched to a gene: 13. This CDR3 is 16 amino acids long. Germline V gene sequence: CDR1 SGHRS, CDR2 YFSETQ.

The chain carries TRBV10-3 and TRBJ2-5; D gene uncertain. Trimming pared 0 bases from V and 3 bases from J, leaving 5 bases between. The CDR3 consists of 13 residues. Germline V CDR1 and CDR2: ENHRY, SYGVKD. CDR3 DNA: TGTGCCATCAGTGAGTCGGCAAAAGAGACCCAGTACTTC. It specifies CAISESAKETQYF.

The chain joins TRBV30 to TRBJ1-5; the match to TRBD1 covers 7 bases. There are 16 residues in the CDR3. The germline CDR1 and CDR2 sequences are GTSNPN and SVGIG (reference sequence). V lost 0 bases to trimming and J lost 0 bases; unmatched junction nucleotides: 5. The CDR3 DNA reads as TGTGCCTGGAGTGTGCCCAGGGGGGGTAGCAATCAGCCCCAGCATTTT. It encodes CAWSVPRGGSNQPQHF.

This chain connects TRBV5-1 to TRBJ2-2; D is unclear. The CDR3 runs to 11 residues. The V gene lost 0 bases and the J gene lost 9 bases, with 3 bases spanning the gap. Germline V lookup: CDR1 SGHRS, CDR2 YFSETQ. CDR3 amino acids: CASSLDRELFF. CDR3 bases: TGCGCCAGCAGCTTGGACAGGGAGCTGTTTTTT.

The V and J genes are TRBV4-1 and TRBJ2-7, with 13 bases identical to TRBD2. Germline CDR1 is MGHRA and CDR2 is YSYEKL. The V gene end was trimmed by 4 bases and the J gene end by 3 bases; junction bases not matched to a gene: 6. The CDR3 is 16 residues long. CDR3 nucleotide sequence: TGCGCCAGCAGCCGAGGACTAGCGGGGGACGTCTACGAGCAGTACTTC. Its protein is CASSRGLAGDVYEQYF.

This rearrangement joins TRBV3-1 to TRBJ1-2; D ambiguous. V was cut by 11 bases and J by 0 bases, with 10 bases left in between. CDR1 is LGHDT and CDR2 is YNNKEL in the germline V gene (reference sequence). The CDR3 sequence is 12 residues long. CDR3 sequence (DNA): TGTGCCGCTACGACGGCTAACTATGGCTACACCTTC. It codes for CAATTANYGYTF. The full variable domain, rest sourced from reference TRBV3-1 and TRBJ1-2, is DTAVSQTPKYLVTQMGNDKSIKCEQNLGHDTMYWYKQDSKKFLKIMFSYNNKELIINETVPNRFSPKSPDKAHLNLHINSLELGDSAVYFCAATTANYGYTFGSGTRLTVV.

The CDR3, as DNA: TGTGCCAGCAGTTACCCCGAGGGACCTAGACAGGGTATTCTCTACGAGCAGTACTTC. It yields the protein CASSYPEGPRQGILYEQYF. The chain recombines TRBV6-5 with TRBJ2-5; TRBD1 aligns across 7 bases. Gene TRBJ2-7 matches the end of the DNA better, so the J call may be wrong. This CDR3 is built from 19 residues. Per the germline V gene, CDR1 is MNHEY and CDR2 is SVGAGI.

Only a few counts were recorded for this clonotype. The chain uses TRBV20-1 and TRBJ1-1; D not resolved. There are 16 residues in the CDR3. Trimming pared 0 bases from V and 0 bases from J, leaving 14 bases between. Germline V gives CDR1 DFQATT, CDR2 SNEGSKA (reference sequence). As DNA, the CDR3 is TGCAGTGCTAGAGATTTTGCCGCCAGCATGAACACTGAAGCTTTCTTT. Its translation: CSARDFAASMNTEAFF.

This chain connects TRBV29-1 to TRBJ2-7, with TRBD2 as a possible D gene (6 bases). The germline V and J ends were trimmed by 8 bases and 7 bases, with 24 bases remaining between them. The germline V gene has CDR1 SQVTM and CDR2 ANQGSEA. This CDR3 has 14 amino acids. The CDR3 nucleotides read TGCAGCTCTTCGAGGGACGAGTTTGGGGGGGAGCAGTACTTC. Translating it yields CSSSRDEFGGEQYF.

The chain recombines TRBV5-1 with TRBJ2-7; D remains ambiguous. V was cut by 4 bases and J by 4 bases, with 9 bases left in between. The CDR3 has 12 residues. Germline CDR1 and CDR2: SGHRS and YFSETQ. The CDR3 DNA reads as TGCGCCAGCAGCCGGCCCGGATACGAGCAGTACTTC. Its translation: CASSRPGYEQYF.

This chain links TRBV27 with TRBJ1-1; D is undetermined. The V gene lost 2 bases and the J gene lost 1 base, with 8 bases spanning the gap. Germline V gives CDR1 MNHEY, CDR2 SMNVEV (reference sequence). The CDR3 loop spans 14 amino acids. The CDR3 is CASSLLGENTEAFF. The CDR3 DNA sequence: TGTGCCAGCAGTTTACTTGGAGAGAACACTGAAGCTTTCTTT.

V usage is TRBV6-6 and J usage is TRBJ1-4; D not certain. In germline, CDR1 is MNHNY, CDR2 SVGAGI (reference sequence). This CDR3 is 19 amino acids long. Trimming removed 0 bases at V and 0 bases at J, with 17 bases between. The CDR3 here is CASSYSPQRLHATNEKLFF. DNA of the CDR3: TGTGCCAGCAGTTACTCCCCCCAGCGATTACATGCAACTAATGAAAAACTGTTTTTT.

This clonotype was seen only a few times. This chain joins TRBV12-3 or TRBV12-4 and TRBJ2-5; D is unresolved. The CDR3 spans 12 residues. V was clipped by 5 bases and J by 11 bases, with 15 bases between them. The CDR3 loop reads CASSLPAGEQYF. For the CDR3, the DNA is TGTGCCAGCAGTCTACCCGCCGGAGAGCAGTACTTC.

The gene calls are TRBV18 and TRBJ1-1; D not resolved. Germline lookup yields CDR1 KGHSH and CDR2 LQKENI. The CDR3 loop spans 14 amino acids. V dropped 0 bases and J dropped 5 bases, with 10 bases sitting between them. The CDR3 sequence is CASSPPTSRTEAFF. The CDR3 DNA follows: TGTGCCAGCTCACCACCCACGTCTCGAACTGAAGCTTTCTTT.

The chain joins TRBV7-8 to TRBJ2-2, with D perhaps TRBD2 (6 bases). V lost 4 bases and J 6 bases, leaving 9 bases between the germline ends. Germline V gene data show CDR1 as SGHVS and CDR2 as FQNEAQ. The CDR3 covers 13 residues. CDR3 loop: CASSWRVAGELFF. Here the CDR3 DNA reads TGTGCCAGCAGCTGGAGGGTTGCCGGGGAGCTGTTTTTT. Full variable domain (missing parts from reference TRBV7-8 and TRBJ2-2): GAGVSQSPRYKVAKRGQDVALRCDPISGHVSLFWYQQALGQGPEFLTYFQNEAQLDKSGLPSDRFFAERPEGSVSTLKIQRTQQEDSAVYLCASSWRVAGELFFGEGSRLTVL.

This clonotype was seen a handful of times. CDR3 DNA: TGTGCCAGCAGTGGACTGACTAGCGGGAGCGGAGAGACCCAGTACTTC. Protein: CASSGLTSGSGETQYF. The J gene is TRBJ2-5, the V gene TRBV2, with TRBD2 identical over 12 bases. There are 16 residues in the CDR3. The ends lost 4 bases at V and 4 bases at J; junction bases unmatched: 7. From germline, CDR1 is SNHLY and CDR2 FYNNEI.

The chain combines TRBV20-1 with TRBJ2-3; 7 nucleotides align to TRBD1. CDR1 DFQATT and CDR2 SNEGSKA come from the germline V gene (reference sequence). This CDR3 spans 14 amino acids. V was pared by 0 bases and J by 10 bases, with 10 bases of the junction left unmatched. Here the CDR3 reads CSARDTGVLDAQYF. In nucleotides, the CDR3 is TGCAGTGCTAGAGATACAGGGGTATTGGATGCGCAGTATTTT.

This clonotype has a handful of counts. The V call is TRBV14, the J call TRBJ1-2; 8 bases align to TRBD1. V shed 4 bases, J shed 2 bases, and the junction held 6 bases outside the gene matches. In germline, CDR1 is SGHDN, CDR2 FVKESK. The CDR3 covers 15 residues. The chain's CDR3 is CASSPLDRENYGYTF. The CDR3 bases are TGTGCCAGCAGCCCACTGGACAGGGAAAACTATGGCTACACCTTC.

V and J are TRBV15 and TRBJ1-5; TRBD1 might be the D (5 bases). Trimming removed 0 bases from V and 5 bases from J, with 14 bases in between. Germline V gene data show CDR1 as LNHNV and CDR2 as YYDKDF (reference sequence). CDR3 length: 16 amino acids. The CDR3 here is CATSRDGGSIDQPQHF. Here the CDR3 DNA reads TGTGCCACCAGCAGAGATGGGGGGTCTATAGATCAGCCCCAGCATTTT.

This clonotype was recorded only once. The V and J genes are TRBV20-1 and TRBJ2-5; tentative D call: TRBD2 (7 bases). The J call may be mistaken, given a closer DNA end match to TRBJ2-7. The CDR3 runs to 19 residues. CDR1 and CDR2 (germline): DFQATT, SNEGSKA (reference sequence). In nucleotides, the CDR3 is TGCAGTGCCACAACAGGACTAGTCGGGGGCCGAGACGGATTGTACGAGCAGTACTTC. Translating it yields CSATTGLVGGRDGLYEQYF.

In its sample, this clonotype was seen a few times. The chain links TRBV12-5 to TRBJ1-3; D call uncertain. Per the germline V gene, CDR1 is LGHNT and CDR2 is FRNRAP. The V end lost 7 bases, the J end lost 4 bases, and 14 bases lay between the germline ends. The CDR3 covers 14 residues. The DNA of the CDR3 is TGTGCTAGTGCCCTGGGCCACGTAGGAAACACCATATATTTT. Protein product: CASALGHVGNTIYF.

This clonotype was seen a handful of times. In nucleotides, the CDR3 is TGTGCCAGCAGTCCCTTTGTGACTAGCGCTTACAATGAGCAGTTCTTC. Translating it yields CASSPFVTSAYNEQFF. The V gene is TRBV12-3 or TRBV12-4, the J gene TRBJ2-5; TRBD2 aligns across 8 bases. The end of the DNA is better explained by TRBJ2-1, so the J call may be wrong. The CDR3 covers 16 residues.